A single sample gave rise to the 24 T cell receptor beta chains below, sequenced in a study of metastatic and nonmetastatic thyroid tumors. Via MiXCR, TCRdb re-called the PCR reads. The repertoire holds roughly 30,000 clones, with approximately 19% as singletons. Each patient came to thyroid surgery without any prior treatment (of any kind). Sequencing used blood. These TCRs come from a female donor with papillary thyroid cancer or a benign thyroid nodule (not recorded which). Some clones in this sample may be carry-over from other donors' samples.

In this sample, this clone is medium-sized. The CDR3 loop reads CASSPLGGPVDEQYF. In DNA form, the CDR3 reads TGTGCCAGCAGCCCGTTGGGGGGCCCCGTGGACGAGCAGTACTTC. The chain carries TRBV27 and TRBJ2-7; D may correspond to TRBD1 or TRBD2 (6 bases each). The CDR3 length is 15 residues. From germline, CDR1 is MNHEY and CDR2 SMNVEV (reference sequence). Trimming pared 6 bases from V and 5 bases from J, leaving 20 bases between.

J is TRBJ2-5 and V is TRBV11-2; 10 positions match TRBD2. The CDR3 runs 18 residues. Germline V gives CDR1 SGHAT, CDR2 FQNNGV. The junction had 16 bases not matched to a gene; V was cut back by 4 bases and J by 5 bases. The CDR3 region is CASSSFRCGGTSAETQYF. Here the CDR3 DNA reads TGTGCCAGCAGCTCATTTAGGTGTGGCGGGACTAGCGCGGAGACCCAGTACTTC.

The chain carries TRBV5-5 and TRBJ2-7; TRBD1 might be the D (6 bases). V dropped 0 bases and J dropped 4 bases, with 11 bases sitting between them. This CDR3 region has 14 residues. CDR1 and CDR2 (germline): SGHKS, YYEKEE (reference sequence). The CDR3 DNA sequence: TGTGCCAGCAGCTTGGGGACAGTTCTGTACGAGCAGTACTTC. Translating gives CASSLGTVLYEQYF.

This chain connects TRBV11-2 to TRBJ2-7; perhaps D is TRBD1 or TRBD2 (6 bases each). The CDR3 contains 14 residues. Germline lookup yields CDR1 SGHAT and CDR2 FQNNGV. The V gene lost 5 bases and the J gene lost 3 bases, with 14 bases spanning the gap. The CDR3: CASSPGASGYEQYF. CDR3 DNA: TGTGCCAGCAGCCCGGGGGCCTCAGGCTACGAGCAGTACTTC.

As to this clone: A junction boundary mismatches the germline segment, possibly from a read error. Other DNA variants within this sample encode the same CDR3. The rearrangement links TRBV6-5 to TRBJ1-2; 8 nucleotides match TRBD1. CDR1 is MNHEY and CDR2 is SVGAGI in the germline V gene. This CDR3 is built from 14 residues. The chain's CDR3 is CASSYSPGGGGYTF. The CDR3 DNA reads as TGTGCCAGCAGTTACTCGCCAGGGGGCGGCGGATACACATTC.

This clone occurred many times. The gene calls are TRBV2 and TRBJ1-2; D unclear. Trimming shortened V by 2 bases and J by 5 bases, and 15 bases separated the two germline ends. CDR1 and CDR2 from the germline V gene are SNHLY and FYNNEI. There are 15 residues in the CDR3. The CDR3 nucleotides read TGTGCCAGCAGTGAAATGGTCCAGGCAACTTATGGCTACACCTTC. Amino acids: CASSEMVQATYGYTF.

This clone occurred many times. This chain uses TRBV2 with TRBJ1-3; D unresolved. Germline V gives CDR1 SNHLY, CDR2 FYNNEI. V gave up 2 bases and J gave up 0 bases, with 8 bases separating them. This CDR3 has 15 amino acids. CDR3 loop: CASSEQPRSGNTIYF. CDR3 nucleotide sequence: TGTGCCAGCAGTGAACAGCCCCGCTCTGGAAACACCATATATTTT.

The chain recombines TRBV30 with TRBJ1-2; D is uncertain. This CDR3 spans 14 amino acids. Germline lookup yields CDR1 GTSNPN and CDR2 SVGIG (reference sequence). V was trimmed by 0 bases and J by 4 bases, leaving 12 bases between them. DNA for the CDR3: TGTGCCTGGAGTGTAGGTCTCTGGATCTATGGCTACACCTTC. This gives the protein CAWSVGLWIYGYTF.

To note about this clone: At one end the junction does not follow the germline gene, possibly because of a read error. The V and J genes are TRBV5-8 and TRBJ1-3; TRBD1 might be the D (6 bases). Per the germline V gene, CDR1 is SGHTS and CDR2 is YDEGEE. The CDR3 spans 14 residues. CDR3 sequence (DNA): TGTGCCAGCAGTTTGGACAGCTCTGGAAACACCATATATTTT. This codes for CASSLDSSGNTIYF. Complete variable domain (other parts from reference TRBV5-8 and TRBJ1-3): EAGVTQSPTHLIKTRGQQATLRCSPISGHTSVYWYQQALGLGLQFLLWYDEGEERNRGNFPPRFSGRQFPNYSSELNVNALELEDSALYLCASSLDSSGNTIYFGEGSWLTVV.

This clone appeared many times. The chain's CDR3 is CASSFDRGETQYF. The DNA of the CDR3 is TGTGCCAGCAGCTTTGACAGGGGCGAGACCCAGTACTTC. The chain couples TRBV11-2 to TRBJ2-5; 8 bases fit TRBD1. Looked up from germline, CDR1 is SGHAT and CDR2 is FQNNGV. The CDR3 sequence is 13 residues long. V gave up 3 bases and J gave up 5 bases; unmatched junction bases: 2.

Turning to this clone: It may be a read error: a sequence one base away is much more abundant. The same CDR3 also results from other DNA sequences found in this sample. The chain carries TRBV4-2 and TRBJ2-3, with 16 bases that match TRBD2. CDR1 and CDR2 from the germline V gene are LGHNA and YNFKEQ. CDR3 length: 16 amino acids. The CDR3 here is CASSGGLAGGSDTQYF. CDR3 nucleotide sequence: TGTGCCAGCAGCGGGGGACTAGCGGGAGGGTCAGATACACAGTATTTT.

This clone occurred many times. Other DNA sequences in the sample encode the same CDR3. The chain recombines TRBV28 with TRBJ2-2; TRBD2 matches 11 bases. The CDR3 length is 17 residues. Germline V CDR1 and CDR2: MDHEN, SYDVKM. Germline trimming cut 1 base from V and 5 bases from J; bases unmatched to any gene: 6. The CDR3 reads CASSLSLTSGNTGELFF. As DNA, the CDR3 is TGTGCCAGCAGTTTATCTCTGACTAGCGGGAATACCGGGGAGCTGTTTTTT.

The sample holds a few counts of this clone. The chain has TRBV27 and TRBJ2-7; D is possibly TRBD2 (5 bases). Germline loops: CDR1 MNHEY, CDR2 SMNVEV (reference sequence). V dropped 2 bases and J dropped 8 bases, with 13 bases sitting between them. This CDR3 spans 13 amino acids. The CDR3 is CASSLKLGTKQYF. CDR3 nucleotide sequence: TGTGCCAGCAGTTTAAAACTAGGAACGAAGCAGTACTTC.

There are a few counts of this clone. The rearrangement uses TRBV28 and TRBJ1-2; no definite D call. CDR3 size: 13 residues. Per germline, CDR1 MDHEN and CDR2 SYDVKM. V was pared by 5 bases and J by 5 bases, with 12 bases between. The CDR3 loop is CASSVGLTYGYTF. For the CDR3, the DNA is TGTGCCAGCAGTGTAGGGCTCACTTATGGCTACACCTTC.

This sequence joins TRBV20-1 and TRBJ1-1; D possibly corresponds to TRBD1 (6 bases). V lost 4 bases and J lost 5, with 11 bases in between. This CDR3 region has 12 residues. The germline CDR1 and CDR2 sequences are DFQATT and SNEGSKA (reference sequence). CDR3 loop: CSATRGETEAFF. In nucleotides, the CDR3 is TGCAGTGCTACCAGGGGAGAGACTGAAGCTTTCTTT.

This clone was found many times. This chain uses TRBV7-2 with TRBJ2-7; D gene uncertain. The CDR3 loop spans 12 amino acids. Trimming cost V 6 bases and J 7 bases, with 13 bases left between them. CDR1 is SGHTA, CDR2 FQGNSA, per germline. The CDR3 coding sequence is TGTGCCAGCAGTCGGGCGAACTTAGAGCAGTACTTC. Protein: CASSRANLEQYF. The whole variable domain, filled in from reference TRBV7-2 and TRBJ2-7, reads GAGVSQSPSNKVTEKGKDVELRCDPISGHTALYWYRQSLGQGLEFLIYFQGNSAPDKSGLPSDRFSAERTGGSVSTLTIQRTQQEDSAVYLCASSRANLEQYFGPGTRLTVT.

About this clone: Because it lacks the conserved phenylalanine or tryptophan at the end, this CDR3 is likely a read error. It is unclear where the CDR3 begins or ends on the DNA, so no DNA is shown, and the CDR3 is as TCRdb lists it. The genes are TRBV20-1 and TRBJ2-7; the D segment call TRBD2 is taken from the table without a DNA check. The CDR3 numbers 18 amino acids, ends counted. Germline V gene data show CDR1 as DFQATT and CDR2 as SNEGSKA (reference sequence). The CDR3 sequence is CSAPVGSSGSVFLYEQHL.

This clone has just a few counts. The chain combines TRBV6-4 with TRBJ1-1; D is undetermined. Between the trimmed V and J ends, which lost 4 bases and 4 bases, there was a span of 13 bases. The CDR3 is made up of 14 amino acids. Germline CDR1 and CDR2: MRHNA and SNTAGT. The CDR3 DNA follows: TGTGCCAGCAGTGTAGAGGGCAGTGGCACTGAAGCTTTCTTT. Translated, it gives CASSVEGSGTEAFF.

This clone appeared many times. Being one base from a much bigger clone, this may be a read error. The V call is TRBV12-3 or TRBV12-4, the J call TRBJ1-1, with D tentatively TRBD1 (6 bases). The CDR3 loop spans 14 amino acids. Trimming removed 11 bases from V and 0 bases from J, with 16 bases in between. DNA of the CDR3: TGTGCCCGCGCGCTTAGGGGGATGAACACTGAAGCTTTCTTT. Translating it yields CARALRGMNTEAFF.

V is TRBV5-1 and J is TRBJ2-7; D remains unclear. Germline CDR1 and CDR2: SGHRS and YFSETQ. This CDR3 has 15 amino acids. Trimming took 0 bases from V and 2 from J, leaving 12 bases between them. The CDR3 spells CASSLGPAAAYEQYF. The CDR3 DNA is TGCGCCAGCAGCTTGGGGCCAGCTGCAGCCTACGAGCAGTACTTC. The entire variable domain, with the rest obtained from reference TRBV5-1 and TRBJ2-7, is as follows: KAGVTQTPRYLIKTRGQQVTLSCSPISGHRSVSWYQQTPGQGLQFLFEYFSETQRNKGNFPGRFSGRQFSNSRSEMNVSTLELGDSALYLCASSLGPAAAYEQYFGPGTRLTVT.

This chain connects TRBV6-5 to TRBJ2-1; 7 bases match TRBD2. The J segment lost 4 bases and the V segment lost 10 bases, leaving 10 bases of the junction unmatched. The CDR3 consists of 14 residues. CDR1 is MNHEY, CDR2 SVGAGI, per germline. CDR3 loop: CAISSGKDYNEQFF. CDR3 nucleotides: TGTGCCATCAGCAGCGGGAAGGATTACAATGAGCAGTTCTTC.

This clone was picked up many times. V gene TRBV28 combines with J gene TRBJ2-2; no clear D. The CDR3 is made up of 15 amino acids. Trimming cost V 5 bases and J 1 base, with 11 bases left between them. The germline CDR1 and CDR2 sequences are MDHEN and SYDVKM. As DNA, the CDR3 is TGTGCCAGCAGTCCACCGAGACAGAACACCGGGGAGCTGTTTTTT. This codes for CASSPPRQNTGELFF.

Here the CDR3 DNA reads TGCAGTGCTAGAGATCCCGAAACTAGTTACGAGCAGTACTTC. Its translation: CSARDPETSYEQYF. The chain couples TRBV20-1 to TRBJ2-7; possibly TRBD2 for D (5 bases). This CDR3 region has 14 residues. The germline V gene encodes CDR1 DFQATT and CDR2 SNEGSKA (reference sequence). V gave up 0 bases and J gave up 4 bases, with 13 bases separating them.

The rearrangement links TRBV11-1 to TRBJ2-3; D unclear. V was trimmed by 2 bases and J by 0 bases, leaving 12 bases between them. CDR1 SGHAT and CDR2 FQDESV come from the germline V gene (reference sequence). The CDR3 covers 16 residues. The DNA of the CDR3 is TGTGCCAGCAGCTTACCATTGGCTACTAGCACAGATACGCAGTATTTT. Its protein is CASSLPLATSTDTQYF.